These T cell receptor beta chains were read from a single sample in a study of T-cell reconstitution after alpha-beta-depleted transplantation in children. One entry per CDR3 protein, called by TCRdb with MiXCR from the PCR reads. Of 150,000 to 200,000 distinct CDR3 sequences detected, approximately 7% appear once; the ten largest clones hold about 3%. The material sequenced was PBMCs from the stem cell graft donor, taken from the stem cell graft. The receptors here all came from a human donor who donated a stem cell graft to a child with Wiskott-Aldrich syndrome. CDR3s include the opening cysteine and the closing phenylalanine or tryptophan. Fields, in order: J gene, D gene, V gene, clone size, CDR3 DNA, CDR3 protein. D genes are given only for firm matches. Expanded clones are given a class, and other clones once, few, many or no size at all.

>TRBJ2-5|TRBD1|TRBV7-7|many
TGTGCCAGCAGCTCAAACTCGGGGACAGGGGGGACCCAGTACTTC
CASSSNSGTGGTQYF
>TRBJ2-3|.|TRBV5-1|many
TGCGCCAGCAGCTTAACATCACGGTCCCCATCCCCAGATACGCAGTATTTT
CASSLTSRSPSPDTQYF
>TRBJ1-1|.|TRBV3-1|few
TGTGCCAGCAGCCAAGGAGGGGGGGAAGGGACTGAAGCTTTCTTT
CASSQGGGEGTEAFF
>TRBJ1-5|TRBD1|TRBV20-1|many
TGCAGTGCTAGTGACAGGGTCCTCAATCAGCCCCAGCATTTT
CSASDRVLNQPQHF
>TRBJ1-1|.|TRBV5-1|many
TGCGCCAGCAGCCCTAGTCAGGGGCAGACCACTGAAGCTTTCTTT
CASSPSQGQTTEAFF
>TRBJ2-2|.|TRBV20-1|many
TGCAGTGCCATTCCGGGACGGTTCACCGGGGAGCTGTTTTTT
CSAIPGRFTGELFF
>TRBJ2-2|.|TRBV6-5|many
TGTGCCAGCAGTTACACGGGGCACACGAACACCGGGGAGCTGTTTTTT
CASSYTGHTNTGELFF
>TRBJ2-3|.|TRBV25-1|.
TGTGCCAGCACCTCTGGCGGGACTAGCACAGATACGCAGTATTTT
CASTSGGTSTDTQYF
>TRBJ2-1|.|TRBV18|many
TGTGCCAGCTCACCAAGTCACTCCTACAATGAGCAGTTCTTC
CASSPSHSYNEQFF
>TRBJ1-1|.|TRBV12-3/TRBV12-4|many
TGTGCCAGCAGCCCGGGCTGGAACATGAACACTGAAGCTTTCTTT
CASSPGWNMNTEAFF
>TRBJ1-6|.|TRBV7-8|few
TGTGCCAGCAGCTCCTCGGACCCCGGGTTCTCACCCCTCCACTTT
CASSSSDPGFSPLHF
>TRBJ2-1|.|TRBV5-1|few
TGCGCCAGCAGCTTGCTGCGGGGTGAGCAGTTCTTC
CASSLLRGEQFF
>TRBJ1-1|TRBD1|TRBV12-3/TRBV12-4|many
TGTGCCAGCAGTGCAAGGACAGGGAACACTGAAGCTTTCTTT
CASSARTGNTEAFF
>TRBJ2-1|TRBD2|TRBV20-1|many
TGCAGTGCTAGAGACCCCGCGGCTAGCGGCTACAATGAGCAGTTCTTC
CSARDPAASGYNEQFF
>TRBJ2-5|.|TRBV6-2/TRBV6-3|many
TGTGCCAGCAGTTACTACGACACAGTGAGGATCGAGACCCAGTACTTC
CASSYYDTVRIETQYF
>TRBJ2-7|TRBD2|TRBV7-9|many
TGTGCCAGCAGCCTCCGGACTAGCGGGATGTACGAGCAGTACTTC
CASSLRTSGMYEQYF
>TRBJ2-5|.|TRBV6-2/TRBV6-3|many
TGTGCCAGCAGTTACTCGCGAATCGGGGTTTCCAAAGAGACCCAGTACTTC
CASSYSRIGVSKETQYF
>TRBJ2-7|TRBD1|TRBV7-8|many
TGTGCCAGCAGCTTCCTTCCGGGGGACAGGTTTGATACTTTCTCCTACGAGCAGTACTTC
CASSFLPGDRFDTFSYEQYF
>TRBJ2-3|.|TRBV7-2|many
TGTGCCAGCAGCTCAACGTACAGGGAGTTGGCGCAGTATTTT
CASSSTYRELAQYF
>TRBJ2-6|.|TRBV28|few
TGTGCCAGCAACTTAATATCTGGGGCCAACGTCCTGACTTTC
CASNLISGANVLTF
>TRBJ2-1|TRBD2|TRBV7-9|many
TGTGCCAGCAGCTTAGAGGGCGGGAGCGGTGCAAATGAGCAGTTCTTC
CASSLEGGSGANEQFF
>TRBJ2-3|.|TRBV15|many
TGTGCCACCAGCAGAGATGGGGACAGCACAGATACGCAGTATTTT
CATSRDGDSTDTQYF
>TRBJ1-1|.|TRBV7-9|.
TGTGCCAGCAGCTTAGTGGCAGGGCCTGAAGCTTTCTTT
CASSLVAGPEAFF
>TRBJ1-6|.|TRBV9|many
TGTGCCAGCAGCGTAGGTCCCGAAAATTCACCCCTCCACTTT
CASSVGPENSPLHF
>TRBJ2-2|.|TRBV18|many
TGTGCCAGCTCACCTCTAAGTTCCGGGGAGCTGTTTTTT
CASSPLSSGELFF
>TRBJ2-3|.|TRBV20-1|many
TGCAGTCAACAGGTCCTAGATACGCAGTATTTT
CSQQVLDTQYF
>TRBJ2-7|TRBD1|TRBV5-6|.
TGTGCCATCAGCCTCCGGGACAGCTTATTCTCCTACGAGCAGTACTTC
CAISLRDSLFSYEQYF
>TRBJ2-5|.|TRBV7-9|many
TGTGCCAGCAGCCTTCCGAGGGGATGGCAAGAGACCCAGTACTTC
CASSLPRGWQETQYF
>TRBJ1-2|.|TRBV30|few
TGTGCCTGGACCTTAGAGGGAGCGAACTATGGCTACACCTTC
CAWTLEGANYGYTF
>TRBJ2-7|.|TRBV7-8|many
TGTGCCAGCAGCTTAGCACGTTACCGGGACGGCTACGAGCAGTACTTC
CASSLARYRDGYEQYF
>TRBJ2-7|TRBD2|TRBV12-3/TRBV12-4|many
TGTGCCAGCAGTGGTTTGAGGGTAGCGGGAGGCTTATACGAGCAGTACTTC
CASSGLRVAGGLYEQYF
>TRBJ1-1|TRBD1|TRBV7-2|many
TGTGCCAGCAGCACACAGGGGGGCACTGAAGCTTTCTTT
CASSTQGGTEAFF
>TRBJ2-7|.|TRBV7-2|many
TGTGCCAGCAGCTTAGACCGGCGCGGAGGAACCTACGAGCAGTACTTC
CASSLDRRGGTYEQYF
>TRBJ2-7|.|TRBV12-3/TRBV12-4|many
TGTGCCAGCAGTTTCCGGGACGCCTACGAGCAGTACTTC
CASSFRDAYEQYF
>TRBJ2-5|.|TRBV5-1|many
TGCGCCAGCAGCTTGGAAGGGCAAGAGACCCAGTACTTC
CASSLEGQETQYF
>TRBJ2-7|.|TRBV5-5|many
TGTGCCAGCAGCTTCCCAGGCCTGGGAAACGAGCAGTACTTC
CASSFPGLGNEQYF
>TRBJ1-2|TRBD1|TRBV4-3|.
TGCGCCAGCAGCCAAAGCAGGACAGGGGATCGGAATGGCTACACCTTC
CASSQSRTGDRNGYTF
>TRBJ2-1|TRBD2|TRBV24-1|many
TGTGCCACCAGTGATCCCCTAGCGGGGGGCTACAATGAGCAGTTCTTC
CATSDPLAGGYNEQFF
>TRBJ1-3|.|TRBV15|many
TGTGCCACCAGCAGAGACGGGGGACCTGGAAACACCATATATTTT
CATSRDGGPGNTIYF
>TRBJ1-5|TRBD1|TRBV12-3/TRBV12-4|many
TGTGCCAGCAGGCGGGGACAGGGAACCGGGCAGCCCCAGCATTTT
CASRRGQGTGQPQHF
>TRBJ2-3|.|TRBV5-1|.
TGCGCCAGCAGCTTGTGGGGATCACAGGTGATCGTGACAGATACGCAGTATTTT
CASSLWGSQVIVTDTQYF
>TRBJ2-6|.|TRBV6-1|few
TGTGCCAGCAGACGCGTGGCGCCGACTTACTCTGGGGCCAACGTCCTGACTTTC
CASRRVAPTYSGANVLTF
>TRBJ2-2|TRBD1|TRBV4-3|.
TGCGCCAGCAGCCAAGGGATCAGGGGGCACACCGGGGAGCTGTTTTTT
CASSQGIRGHTGELFF
>TRBJ1-1|TRBD1|TRBV30|.
TGTGCCTGGGCGACAGGGGCGGACACTGAAGCTTTCTTT
CAWATGADTEAFF
>TRBJ2-2|TRBD2|TRBV12-3/TRBV12-4|many
TGTGCCAGCAGTCTCCAGACTAGCGGAAACACCGGGGAGCTGTTTTTT
CASSLQTSGNTGELFF